This TCR beta chain was observed in a study of blood T cell repertoires in COVID-19. About the research overall: Samples taken during acute and convalescent COVID-19 were collected in the United States, Italy and Spain. The cDNA or gDNA used as material had been derived from T cells, B-cell-depleted T cells, or PBMCs.

V shed 1 base and J 10 bases; nucleotides not matched to a gene: 6. Germline CDR1 reads SQVTM; CDR2 reads ANQGSEA. The CDR3 is 13 residues long. Original data processing: Amplification from reference gene primers served as the basis for estimated nucleated cell counts. Profiled with immunoSEQ multiplex PCR; TCRdb holds only in-frame clones, not every one. Clonal size and the V and J genes are those of that table, whereas D and trimming came from the DNA. This sample yields around 160,000 clones, of which roughly nine tenths are seen a single time; roughly a sixth belongs to the top ten. The sample consisted of peripheral blood. The rearrangement uses TRBV29-1 and TRBJ1-4, with TRBD1 matching 7 bases. The receptor comes from a man aged 60 to 69 with active or convalescent COVID-19. This CDR3 reads CSVEGVEGAKLFF. In nucleotides, the CDR3 is TGCAGCGTTGAAGGGGTGGAGGGGGCAAAACTGTTTTTT.